This T cell receptor (beta chain) came from a study of shared clonotypes between healthy human individuals. Study findings and constraints: Investigators collected only blood, and repertoires in tissues likely differ.

Unsorted PBMC replicate PCRs used about 280 ng DNA, around 28,000 T cell genomes. Measured with immunoSEQ multiplex PCR; TCRdb has only the in-frame clones, and not every one. Of around 510,000 clones in the sample, around 77% were seen once. CDR1 SGHNT and CDR2 YYREEE come from the germline V gene (reference sequence). The V gene end was trimmed by 4 bases and the J gene end by 4 bases; junction bases not matched to a gene: 4. This CDR3 spans 14 amino acids. This clone was seen once. Its cognate antigen is unknown. The source material was PBMCs. The receptor comes from a woman between 40 and 50 years old in good health. Some clones in this sample may be carry-over from other donors' samples. This sequence joins TRBV5-4 and TRBJ1-4, with 7 bases matching TRBD1. CDR3 sequence (DNA): TGTGCCAGCAGCCTACAGGGGATTAATGAAAAACTGTTTTTT. The encoded protein is CASSLQGINEKLFF.